The 21 T cell receptor beta chains given below trace back to one sample, sequenced in a study of shared clonotypes between healthy human individuals. TCRdb's copy holds only in-frame clones and misses some; the assay was immunoSEQ multiplex PCR. The table lists some 2,000,000 clones, approximately 96% of them singletons, with around 0.13% in the top ten. Sequencing was performed on naive CD4+ T cells sorted from blood. Stated subset: CD45RA+ positively selected. These TCRs come from a man aged 18 to 29 in good health.

The V call is TRBV28, the J call TRBJ2-7; D possibly corresponds to TRBD1 (5 bases). Looked up from germline, CDR1 is MDHEN and CDR2 is SYDVKM. The CDR3 is made up of 18 amino acids. Trimming took 3 bases from V and 1 from J, leaving 22 bases between them. The DNA of the CDR3 is TGTGCCAGCAGTTTCCTTTCTTGGGGCAGGGATACTTCCTACGAGCAGTACTTC. Translation gives CASSFLSWGRDTSYEQYF.

The chain employs TRBV5-1 and TRBJ2-5; TRBD2 is a possible D gene (6 bases). CDR1 and CDR2 from the germline V gene are SGHRS and YFSETQ. The CDR3 totals 15 residues. The V and J ends lost 3 bases and 5 bases respectively, with 17 bases between them. The CDR3 DNA follows: TGCGCCAGCAGCTCGGGGACTTCTCTTTCGGAGACCCAGTACTTC. Translation: CASSSGTSLSETQYF.

CDR3 protein: CATSRASSYEQYF. CDR3 sequence (DNA): TGTGCCACCAGCAGAGCAAGCTCCTACGAGCAGTACTTC. The genes are TRBV15 and TRBJ2-7; D gene uncertain. The CDR3 covers 13 residues. Germline CDR1 and CDR2: LNHNV and YYDKDF (reference sequence). V was pared by 1 base and J by 0 bases, with 4 bases between.

This rearrangement joins TRBV4-1 to TRBJ2-3, with 8 bases lining up with TRBD1. After removal of 4 bases from V and 5 bases from J, the junction contained 11 bases not matched to a gene. Per the germline V gene, CDR1 is MGHRA and CDR2 is YSYEKL. The CDR3 has 16 residues. The CDR3 DNA reads as TGCGCCAGCAGCCCAGGGGGCAGGGGGCTTGAAGATACGCAGTATTTT. Its protein product is CASSPGGRGLEDTQYF.

The CDR3 here is CASTWGRNSPLHF. In DNA, the CDR3 is TGTGCCAGCACCTGGGGTCGGAATTCACCCCTCCACTTT. The V and J genes are TRBV6-1 and TRBJ1-6; no clear D. The CDR3 runs to 13 residues. Trimming left V 7 bases short and J 7 bases short, with 11 bases between. Germline assignment: CDR1 MNHNS and CDR2 SASEGT.

This clone was recorded only once. The chain uses TRBV5-6 and TRBJ2-2, with 8 bases that match TRBD2. The CDR3 covers 15 residues. Germline V gene lookup returns CDR1 SGHDT and CDR2 YYEEEE. J gave up 5 bases and V 9 bases, and 12 bases lay outside the gene matches. The CDR3 coding sequence is TGTGCCACAAACCGGGAGGGACGAGGAACCGGGGAGCTGTTTTTT. Translated, it gives CATNREGRGTGELFF. The entire variable domain, with the rest obtained from reference TRBV5-6 and TRBJ2-2, is as follows: DAGVTQSPTHLIKTRGQQVTLRCSPKSGHDTVSWYQQALGQGPQFIFQYYEEEERQRGNFPDRFSGHQFPNYSSELNVNALLLGDSALYLCATNREGRGTGELFFGEGSRLTVL.

As DNA, the CDR3 is TGTGCCAGCAGTCCGGACAGGGGCTATGGCTACACCTTC. Amino acid sequence: CASSPDRGYGYTF. The chain links TRBV6-4 to TRBJ1-2, with 9 bases fitting TRBD1. This CDR3 has 13 residues. V was pared by 5 bases and J by 4 bases, with 2 bases of the junction left unmatched. Germline-derived CDR1 and CDR2 are MRHNA and SNTAGT.

CDR3 nucleotide sequence: TGTGCCTGGAAGAAGGCGGGGGCGAACACCGGGGAGCTGTTTTTT. Its translation: CAWKKAGANTGELFF. The chain is built from TRBV30 and TRBJ2-2; 7 bases line up with TRBD2. V lost 4 bases, J lost 0 bases, and 5 bases stayed unmatched. Germline CDR1 reads GTSNPN; CDR2 reads SVGIG (reference sequence). The CDR3 sequence is 15 residues long.

The chain couples TRBV4-1 to TRBJ2-1; D could derive from TRBD1 or TRBD2 (6 bases each). V lost 4 bases, J lost 4 bases, and 14 bases lay in between. Germline V gene data show CDR1 as MGHRA and CDR2 as YSYEKL. The CDR3 length is 15 residues. The CDR3 is CASSPGKGGYNEQFF. As DNA, the CDR3 is TGCGCCAGCAGCCCTGGGAAGGGGGGATACAATGAGCAGTTCTTC.

This chain joins TRBV19 and TRBJ2-5, with TRBD1 identical over 7 bases. Germline V gene data show CDR1 as LNHDA and CDR2 as SQIVND (reference sequence). The ends lost 5 bases at V and 2 bases at J; junction bases unmatched: 5. There are 14 residues in the CDR3. CDR3: CASSVPGQQETQYF. CDR3 DNA sequence: TGTGCCAGTAGTGTTCCGGGACAGCAAGAGACCCAGTACTTC.

The rearrangement joins TRBV6-5 to TRBJ1-3; 7 bases agree with TRBD1. There are 16 residues in the CDR3. Losses at the gene ends were 2 bases for V and 4 bases for J; bases not matched to a gene: 8. Germline loops: CDR1 MNHEY, CDR2 SVGAGI. The CDR3 is CASSYQRGLNGNTIYF. The CDR3 region has the DNA TGTGCCAGCAGTTACCAAAGGGGGCTCAACGGAAACACCATATATTTT.

The chain recombines TRBV7-2 with TRBJ2-5, with 7 bases aligning to TRBD2. The length of the CDR3 is 15 residues. CDR1 is SGHTA, CDR2 FQGNSA, per germline. V was clipped by 0 bases and J by 2 bases; unmatched bases: 3. The CDR3 sequence is CASSLATSAQETQYF. The CDR3, as DNA: TGTGCCAGCAGCTTAGCTACTAGCGCACAAGAGACCCAGTACTTC.

The chain uses TRBV4-1 and TRBJ1-2, with D tentatively TRBD1 (5 bases). Trimming cost V 0 bases and J 5 bases, with 13 bases left between them. Germline CDR1 MGHRA, CDR2 YSYEKL. This CDR3 comprises 15 residues. In DNA form, the CDR3 reads TGCGCCAGCAGCCAAGATCCGGGGCGCGTATATGGCTACACCTTC. This gives the protein CASSQDPGRVYGYTF.

The chain joins TRBV2 to TRBJ1-2; D might be TRBD1 (5 bases). The germline V gene has CDR1 SNHLY and CDR2 FYNNEI. The V end lost 8 bases, the J end lost 4 bases, and 17 bases lay between the germline ends. There are 14 residues in the CDR3. CDR3 sequence reads: CASESPAGLYGYTF. The CDR3 bases are TGTGCCAGCGAGTCCCCGGCGGGGCTCTATGGCTACACCTTC.

The V call is TRBV27, the J call TRBJ1-1; a weak D match, TRBD1 (5 bases). The CDR3 loop spans 13 amino acids. Germline CDR1 reads MNHEY; CDR2 reads SMNVEV (reference sequence). Deletions cut 1 base from V and 5 bases from J, with 8 bases between. CDR3 residues: CASSLFRGTEAFF. CDR3 coding DNA: TGTGCCAGCAGTTTATTCCGGGGGACTGAAGCTTTCTTT.

A single count supports this clone. The DNA for the CDR3 is TGTGCCAGCACATCCGAGCGGCTTCAGCCCCAGCATTTT. The encoded protein is CASTSERLQPQHF. The rearrangement links TRBV6-6 to TRBJ1-5, with no clear D. The CDR3 has 13 residues. The V end lost 7 bases, the J end lost 6 bases, and 13 bases lay between the germline ends. Germline V lookup: CDR1 MNHNY, CDR2 SVGAGI (reference sequence).

The chain carries TRBV5-1 and TRBJ2-1; D might be TRBD1 or TRBD2, each matching 5 bases. CDR1 is SGHRS and CDR2 is YFSETQ in the germline V gene. The V gene lost 4 bases and the J gene lost 0 bases, with 11 bases spanning the gap. The CDR3 spans 15 residues. CDR3: CASSDAGTSYNEQFF. In nucleotides, the CDR3 is TGCGCCAGCAGCGACGCAGGGACCTCCTACAATGAGCAGTTCTTC. The full variable domain, completed using reference TRBV5-1 and TRBJ2-1, is KAGVTQTPRYLIKTRGQQVTLSCSPISGHRSVSWYQQTPGQGLQFLFEYFSETQRNKGNFPGRFSGRQFSNSRSEMNVSTLELGDSALYLCASSDAGTSYNEQFFGPGTRLTVL.

The DNA for the CDR3 is TGTGCCAGCAGTGTTGGAGACAGGGGGTGGGTAGAGACCCAGTACTTC. It encodes CASSVGDRGWVETQYF. The gene calls are TRBV6-1 and TRBJ2-5, with TRBD1 matching 9 bases. The CDR3 is 16 amino acids. V lost 4 bases, J lost 4 bases, and 10 bases stayed unmatched. From germline, CDR1 is MNHNS and CDR2 SASEGT.

The gene calls are TRBV6-1 and TRBJ2-3, with TRBD1 as a possible D gene (6 bases). Trimming removed 2 bases at V and 5 bases at J, with 14 bases between. CDR1 is MNHNS and CDR2 is SASEGT in the germline V gene. The length of the CDR3 is 15 residues. CDR3 nucleotides: TGTGCCAGCAGTGAACAGGGGCGCATCAAAGATACGCAGTATTTT. Protein: CASSEQGRIKDTQYF.

The V call is TRBV5-1, the J call TRBJ2-7; 14 bases align to TRBD2. From germline, CDR1 is SGHRS and CDR2 YFSETQ. The CDR3 is made up of 16 amino acids. The J segment lost 4 bases and the V segment lost 4 bases, leaving 7 bases of the junction unmatched. The CDR3 reads CASSPETSGRAYEQYF. In DNA form, the CDR3 reads TGCGCCAGCAGCCCGGAGACTAGCGGGAGGGCATACGAGCAGTACTTC.

The V gene is TRBV18, the J gene TRBJ2-7, with TRBD2 as a possible D gene (6 bases). The CDR3 extends over 15 amino acids. V shed 4 bases and J shed 1 base, with 14 bases lying between them. The germline V gene encodes CDR1 KGHSH and CDR2 LQKENI. CDR3: CASSLGTLLSYEQYF. DNA for the CDR3: TGTGCCAGCTCACTCGGGACTCTCTTGTCCTACGAGCAGTACTTC.